This entry lists 16 T cell receptor beta chains sequenced from one sample in a study of cytotoxic CD8 clonotypes in ibrutinib-treated CLL. Data came from immunoSEQ multiplex PCR; TCRdb stores just in-frame clones and leaves some out. This table holds some 200,000 clones, just over 70% found once. The specimen comprised PBMCs, sampled after 12 months of ibrutinib treatment. The receptors here all came from a human donor with chronic lymphocytic leukemia.

The chain couples TRBV7-9 to TRBJ1-6; no definite D call. Trimming stripped 1 base from V and 0 bases from J, with 4 bases between. There are 15 residues in the CDR3. Germline assignment: CDR1 SEHNR and CDR2 FQNEAQ (reference sequence). The CDR3 bases are TGTGCCAGCAGCTTAGGACACTCCTATAATTCACCCCTCCACTTT. It encodes CASSLGHSYNSPLHF. Full variable domain (outside the CDR3, taken from reference TRBV7-9 and TRBJ1-6): DTGVSQNPRHKITKRGQNVTFRCDPISEHNRLYWYRQTLGQGPEFLTYFQNEAQLEKSRLLSDRFSAERPKGSFSTLEIQRTEQGDSAMYLCASSLGHSYNSPLHFGNGTRLTVT.

This chain joins TRBV9 and TRBJ2-1, with 8 bases that match TRBD2. J gave up 8 bases and V 4 bases, and 11 bases lay outside the gene matches. This CDR3 is built from 15 residues. Germline V CDR1 and CDR2: SGDLS, YYNGEE. CDR3 nucleotides: TGTGCCAGCAGCACGGGACTAGAGATTGTCGATGAGCAGTTCTTC. Amino acid sequence: CASSTGLEIVDEQFF.

V and J are TRBV11-2 and TRBJ2-7; D possibly uses TRBD1 or TRBD2 (5 bases each). From germline, CDR1 is SGHAT and CDR2 FQNNGV. The CDR3 extends over 13 amino acids. Trimming took 5 bases from V and 11 from J, leaving 19 bases between them. The CDR3 region is CASSQQEETRKYF. The CDR3 coding sequence is TGTGCCAGCAGCCAACAGGAGGAGACCCGAAAGTACTTC.

This sequence joins TRBV2 and TRBJ1-2; tentatively, D is TRBD1 (5 bases). Germline CDR1 and CDR2: SNHLY and FYNNEI. Trimming removed 4 bases from V and 0 bases from J, with 6 bases in between. CDR3 length equals 13 residues. This CDR3 reads CASSVTANYGYTF. The CDR3 coding sequence is TGTGCCAGCAGTGTGACAGCTAACTATGGCTACACCTTC. Filled out from reference TRBV2 and TRBJ1-2, the complete variable domain reads EPEVTQTPSHQVTQMGQEVILRCVPISNHLYFYWYRQILGQKVEFLVSFYNNEISEKSEIFDDQFSVERPDGSNFTLKIRSTKLEDSAMYFCASSVTANYGYTFGSGTRLTVV.

This clone was seen only a few times. V is TRBV7-9 and J is TRBJ1-2; possibly TRBD1 for D (6 bases). Trimming took 1 base from V and 7 from J, leaving 19 bases between them. This CDR3 contains 16 residues. CDR1 SEHNR and CDR2 FQNEAQ come from the germline V gene (reference sequence). CDR3 in DNA: TGTGCCAGCAGCTTAGAAGGATCTCCGGGGGGCACTGGCTACACCTTC. Amino acid sequence: CASSLEGSPGGTGYTF.

The chain couples TRBV27 to TRBJ2-7; no clear D. The germline gives CDR1 MNHEY, CDR2 SMNVEV (reference sequence). The germline V and J ends were trimmed by 8 bases and 6 bases, with 17 bases remaining between them. The CDR3 is 13 residues long. The CDR3 DNA follows: TGTGCCAGCTCAAGTTTATTGGGCGCCGAGCAGTACTTC. Its protein is CASSSLLGAEQYF.

The chain uses TRBV28 and TRBJ1-5, with 9 bases aligning to TRBD1. Germline CDR1 reads MDHEN; CDR2 reads SYDVKM. This CDR3 region has 16 residues. Trimming took 6 bases from V and 5 from J; bases not matched to a gene: 11. This CDR3 is CASRQRGTGMHQPQHF. The DNA for the CDR3 is TGTGCCAGCAGACAACGGGGGACAGGGATGCATCAGCCCCAGCATTTT.

V is TRBV6-5 and J is TRBJ1-2; D possibly corresponds to TRBD1 (5 bases). V was shortened by 7 bases and J by 9 bases, with 18 bases between the two germline ends. From germline, CDR1 is MNHEY and CDR2 SVGAGI. This CDR3 is built from 13 residues. In DNA, the CDR3 is TGTGCCAGCACCCCCGGGGGGATACTTAGCTACACCTTC. It translates to CASTPGGILSYTF.

The rearrangement links TRBV7-2 to TRBJ1-1, with TRBD1 as a possible D gene (6 bases). There are 14 residues in the CDR3. With 5 bases removed from V and 0 bases from J, the gap between germline ends came to 10 bases. Germline assignment: CDR1 SGHTA and CDR2 FQGNSA. CDR3 coding DNA: TGTGCCAGCAGCCTTCAGGGGATGAACACTGAAGCTTTCTTT. This codes for CASSLQGMNTEAFF.

The V and J genes are TRBV9 and TRBJ1-1; no clear D gene. CDR1 is SGDLS and CDR2 is YYNGEE in the germline V gene. The V end lost 3 bases, the J end lost 3 bases, and 12 bases lay between the germline ends. The length of the CDR3 is 14 residues. CDR3 amino acids: CASSADGRDTEAFF. In DNA, the CDR3 is TGTGCCAGCAGCGCGGACGGGAGAGACACTGAAGCTTTCTTT.

The table lists this clone with a few counts. The chain links TRBV6-5 to TRBJ1-3, with D unresolved. V was cut by 0 bases and J by 4 bases, with 13 bases left in between. The CDR3 covers 16 residues. Germline V lookup: CDR1 MNHEY, CDR2 SVGAGI. The CDR3 region is CASSYSARGVGNTIYF. In DNA, the CDR3 is TGTGCCAGCAGTTACTCGGCCCGGGGAGTCGGAAACACCATATATTTT.

This clone has only a few counts. The chain is built from TRBV9 and TRBJ1-1; no firm D call. Germline-derived CDR1 and CDR2 are SGDLS and YYNGEE. The CDR3 length is 14 residues. V shed 3 bases and J shed 6 bases, with 15 bases lying between them. CDR3 protein: CASSGNRGKAEAFF. The CDR3 region has the DNA TGTGCCAGCAGCGGAAATAGAGGAAAGGCTGAAGCTTTCTTT.

The chain links TRBV7-9 to TRBJ1-1; D is uncertain. With 1 base removed from V and 4 bases from J, the gap between germline ends came to 10 bases. CDR1 SEHNR and CDR2 FQNEAQ come from the germline V gene (reference sequence). The CDR3 is 14 residues long. CDR3: CASSLEAESTEAFF. In DNA, the CDR3 is TGTGCCAGCAGCTTAGAAGCCGAATCCACTGAAGCTTTCTTT.

The chain links TRBV28 to TRBJ1-2; D unresolved. The V gene's germline CDR1 is MDHEN and CDR2 SYDVKM. V shed 3 bases and J shed 2 bases, with 7 bases lying between them. CDR3 size: 13 residues. CDR3 bases: TGTGCCAGCAGTTTTGGAAGGAACTATGGCTACACCTTC. This encodes CASSFGRNYGYTF.

The chain joins TRBV30 to TRBJ2-3; possibly TRBD2 for D (5 bases). The CDR3 runs 16 residues. Germline CDR1 is GTSNPN and CDR2 is SVGIG (reference sequence). Trimming cost V 0 bases and J 2 bases, with 15 bases left between them. The CDR3 coding sequence is TGTGCCTGGAGTGTTGGACTCCGGGAAAACACAGATACGCAGTATTTT. Protein: CAWSVGLRENTDTQYF.

This chain joins TRBV7-9 and TRBJ1-2; tentatively, D is TRBD1 (5 bases). CDR3 size: 15 residues. The germline gives CDR1 SEHNR, CDR2 FQNEAQ (reference sequence). V was cut by 5 bases and J by 4 bases, with 17 bases left in between. The CDR3 region is CASSQSGTGAYGYTF. CDR3 coding DNA: TGTGCCAGCAGCCAATCCGGGACCGGAGCCTATGGCTACACCTTC.